Listed below are T cell receptor beta chains from one sample, sequenced in a study of T cell responses to AZD1222 COVID-19 vaccine. Profiling relied on immunoSEQ multiplex PCR, and the TCRdb table lists in-frame clones only, not all of them. There are 200,000 or so clones in the sample; 90% to 95% occur only once, and about 9.3% lies in the top ten. Sample: peripheral blood, taken on day 0 of AZD1222 vaccination. The receptors were gathered from an adult in good health. The CDR3 runs from the conserved cysteine through the conserved F or W. Each record gives: clone size, D gene, J gene, V gene, CDR3 DNA, CDR3 protein. D genes are given only for firm matches. Only some rows state a clone size, as once, few, many or a class for expanded clones.

NA | NA | TRBJ2-1 | TRBV24-1 | TGTGCCACCAGCTCCGGGCCCCCCTACAATGAGCAGTTCTTC | CATSSGPPYNEQFF
NA | NA | TRBJ1-1 | TRBV5-3 | TGTGCCAGAAGCCGGCGGGTGAACACTGAAGCTTTCTTT | CARSRRVNTEAFF
NA | TRBD2 | TRBJ2-5 | TRBV3-1/TRBV3-2 | TGTGCCAGCAGCCAAATTCTAGCGGGAGGAGTCAGGGGGGAGACCCAGTACTTC | CASSQILAGGVRGETQYF
NA | NA | TRBJ2-3 | TRBV7-9 | TGTGCCAGCAGCCTCGGACAGCAAAGCACAGATACGCAGTATTTT | CASSLGQQSTDTQYF
few | NA | TRBJ1-5 | TRBV6-5 | TGTGCCAGCAGTTACTCGGGCGAGACTCAGCCCCAGCATTTT | CASSYSGETQPQHF
NA | NA | TRBJ1-2 | TRBV5-8 | TGTGCCAGCAGCTTGCGGGGACATCAGAACTATGGCTACACCTTC | CASSLRGHQNYGYTF
NA | NA | TRBJ2-7 | TRBV6-5 | TGTGCCAGCACGAGGGGCGTCGGGGGCTACGAGCAGTACTTC | CASTRGVGGYEQYF
once | NA | TRBJ1-1 | TRBV30 | TGTGCCTGGAGTGTAATTGGTTTCCCGAACACTGAAGCTTTCTTT | CAWSVIGFPNTEAFF
NA | NA | TRBJ2-1 | TRBV27 | TGTGCCAGCATCCCCCGGGGGGCGGGACTTGGGGGCGAGCAGTTCTTC | CASIPRGAGLGGEQFF
NA | TRBD1 | TRBJ2-3 | TRBV7-3 | TGTGCCAGCAGCCCATGGGGGATTGACCCCGGGACAGGGACTGGGGGTACAGATACGCAGTATTTT | CASSPWGIDPGTGTGGTDTQYF
NA | NA | TRBJ2-3 | TRBV29-1 | TGCAGCGTTGAGAAAGGGCAGGCGGATACGCAGTATTTT | CSVEKGQADTQYF
NA | NA | TRBJ1-1 | TRBV28 | TGTGCCAGCAGTTTTCCAGGGGTCGCTGAAGCTTTCTTT | CASSFPGVAEAFF
NA | TRBD1 | TRBJ2-5 | TRBV11-3 | TGTGCCAGCAGCCTGGGACAGGGTTCAGAGACCCAGTACTTC | CASSLGQGSETQYF
NA | TRBD1 | TRBJ1-5 | TRBV3-1/TRBV3-2 | TGTGCCAGCAGCCAAACAGGGGTGGGTCTTCCTGCGGATCAGCCCCAGCATTTT | CASSQTGVGLPADQPQHF
NA | NA | TRBJ1-4 | TRBV30 | TGTGCCTGTCTTACACCCACTAATGAAAAACTGTTTTTT | CACLTPTNEKLFF
NA | NA | TRBJ1-1 | TRBV30 | TGTGCCTGGTGCCCCCTCGGGGGTTGGACTGAAGCTTTCTTT | CAWCPLGGWTEAFF
NA | TRBD1 | TRBJ1-2 | TRBV5-5 | TGTGCCAGCAGTCGGTACAGGGGGCAGGACTATGGCTACACCTTC | CASSRYRGQDYGYTF
NA | TRBD1 | TRBJ2-7 | TRBV30 | TGTGCCTGGACCCTCTCGGGACAGGGGGGAACCTACGAGCAGTACTTC | CAWTLSGQGGTYEQYF
NA | TRBD1 | TRBJ1-2 | TRBV10-1 | TGCGCCAGCAGCTACGACAGGGTTGGTGGCTACACCTTC | CASSYDRVGGYTF
NA | TRBD1 | TRBJ1-1 | TRBV29-1 | TGCAGCGTGGAGATCAGGAAAGGGGGCCAAGCTTTCTTT | CSVEIRKGGQAFF
NA | NA | TRBJ2-2 | TRBV29-1 | TGCAGCGTTAGCCCGGGAGCCTCCAACACCGGGGAGCTGTTTTTT | CSVSPGASNTGELFF
NA | NA | TRBJ2-7 | TRBV4-3 | TGCGCCAGCAGCCAAGATAGTTCTGGTACTGACTACGAGCAGTACTTC | CASSQDSSGTDYEQYF
few | TRBD2 | TRBJ2-1 | TRBV29-1 | TGCAGCGTTGTAGGACTAGCGGGAGATCTTGAGCAGTTCTTC | CSVVGLAGDLEQFF
NA | TRBD1 | TRBJ1-1 | TRBV28 | TGTGCCAGCAGTTCACCGGGACAGGGCCTTTTGAGATCGGCTGAAGCTTTCTTT | CASSSPGQGLLRSAEAFF
once | NA | TRBJ2-1 | TRBV7-3 | TGTGCCAGCAGCTTAACGGGAACGGGTGAGCAGTTCTTC | CASSLTGTGEQFF
NA | NA | TRBJ2-5 | TRBV9 | TGTGCCAGCAGCCCCGAGGCCGGATTAGCGACGCAAGAGACCCAGTACTTC | CASSPEAGLATQETQYF
few | NA | TRBJ2-1 | TRBV12-5 | TGTGCTAGTGCGGGGGGACAGGCGTACAATGAGCAGTTCTTC | CASAGGQAYNEQFF
NA | NA | TRBJ2-2 | TRBV28 | TGTGCCATACGTCCGGGACTTGTCGGGGAGCTGTTTTTT | CAIRPGLVGELFF
NA | TRBD2 | TRBJ2-1 | TRBV5-1 | TGCGCCAGCATGGTGGCGGGGGGGAATGAGCAGTTCTTC | CASMVAGGNEQFF
NA | NA | TRBJ1-5 | TRBV12-5 | TGTGCTAGTGGTTTGAGGAATCAGCCCCAGCATTTT | CASGLRNQPQHF
few | NA | TRBJ1-1 | TRBV14 | TGTGCCAGCAGCCGAGGGTGGTGGTCAGGGGACACTGAAGCTTTCTTT | CASSRGWWSGDTEAFF
NA | NA | TRBJ2-1 | TRBV28 | TGTGCCAGCAGTTTATCTTACAATGAGCAGTTCTTC | CASSLSYNEQFF
NA | NA | TRBJ1-6 | TRBV9 | TGTGCCAGCAGCGACTCACCGGGACGGATTAATTCACCCCTCCACTTT | CASSDSPGRINSPLHF
NA | TRBD1 | TRBJ2-7 | TRBV7-6 | TGTGCCAGCAGCCTTGATGAGGGGACAGCTTCCTACGAGCAGTACTTC | CASSLDEGTASYEQYF
NA | NA | TRBJ2-7 | TRBV5-1 | TGCGCCAGCAGCTTGAGACAGGCACTTGGAGTCGAGCAGTACTTC | CASSLRQALGVEQYF
NA | NA | TRBJ1-6 | TRBV30 | TGTGCCTGGAGTGTCGGCGGGGAAAATTCACCCCTCCACTTT | CAWSVGGENSPLHF
NA | NA | TRBJ2-1 | TRBV19 | TGTGCCAGTAGTATAGGGGGCGGATTATACAATGAGCAGTTCTTC | CASSIGGGLYNEQFF
NA | TRBD1 | TRBJ1-2 | TRBV4-3 | TGCGCCAGCAGCCGGGACAGGGATTATGGCTACACCTTC | CASSRDRDYGYTF
once | NA | TRBJ2-1 | TRBV27 | TGTGCCAGCAAACTAGGGGGCTACAATGAGCAGTTCTTC | CASKLGGYNEQFF
NA | TRBD2 | TRBJ2-2 | TRBV28 | TGTGCCAGCAGTTTATTAGCGGGAGGCCTAAACACCGGGGAGCTGTTTTTT | CASSLLAGGLNTGELFF
NA | NA | TRBJ2-7 | TRBV19 | TGTGCCAGTAGTATGGGCCTGGGGTACGAGCAGTACTTC | CASSMGLGYEQYF
NA | TRBD2 | TRBJ2-7 | TRBV6-5 | TGTGCCAGCTCTCGGGGGGAGAACGAGCAGTACTTC | CASSRGENEQYF
NA | NA | TRBJ2-7 | TRBV7-2 | TGTGCCAGCAGCCTAGGCTTCTACGAGCAGTACTTC | CASSLGFYEQYF
NA | NA | TRBJ1-2 | TRBV27 | TGTGCCAGCTACAGGGCCGGAAACTATGGCTACACCTTC | CASYRAGNYGYTF
NA | NA | TRBJ1-1 | TRBV18 | TGTGCCAGCTCACTACGTCGCTCTCAGGACACTGAAGCTTTCTTT | CASSLRRSQDTEAFF